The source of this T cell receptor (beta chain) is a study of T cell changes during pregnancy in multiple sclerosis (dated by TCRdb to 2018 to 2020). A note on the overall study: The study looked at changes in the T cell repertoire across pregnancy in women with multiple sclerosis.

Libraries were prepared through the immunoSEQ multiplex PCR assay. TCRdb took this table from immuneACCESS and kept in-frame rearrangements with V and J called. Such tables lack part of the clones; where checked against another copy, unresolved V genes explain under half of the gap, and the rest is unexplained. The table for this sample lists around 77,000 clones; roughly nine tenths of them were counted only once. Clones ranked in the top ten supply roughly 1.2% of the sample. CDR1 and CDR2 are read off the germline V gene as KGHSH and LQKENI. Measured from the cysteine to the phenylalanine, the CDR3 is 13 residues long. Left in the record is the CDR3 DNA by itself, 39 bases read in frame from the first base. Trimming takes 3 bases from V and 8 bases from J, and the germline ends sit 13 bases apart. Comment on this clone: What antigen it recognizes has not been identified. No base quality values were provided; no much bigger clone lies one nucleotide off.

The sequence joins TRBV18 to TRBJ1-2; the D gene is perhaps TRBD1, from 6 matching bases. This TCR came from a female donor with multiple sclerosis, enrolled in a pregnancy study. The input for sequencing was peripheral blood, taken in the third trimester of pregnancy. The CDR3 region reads CASSPGQLAGYTF. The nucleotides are TGTGCCAGCTCACCCGGACAGCTGGCCGGCTACACCTTC. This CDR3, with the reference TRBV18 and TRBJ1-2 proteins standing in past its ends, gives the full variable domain NAGVMQNPRHLVRRRGQEARLRCSPMKGHSHVYWYRQLPEEGLKFMVYLQKENIIDESGMPKERFSAEFPKEGPSILRIQQVVRGDSAAYFCASSPGQLAGYTFGSGTRLTVV.